This paragraph reports one T cell receptor (beta chain). Measured with immunoSEQ multiplex PCR; TCRdb has only the in-frame clones, and not every one. The profile covers 200,000 to 250,000 clones, with 75% to 90% appearing a single time and around 3.7% taken by the ten largest. V was trimmed by 6 bases and J by 4 bases, leaving 15 bases between them. The CDR3 consists of 14 residues. CDR1 SEHNR and CDR2 FQNEAQ come from the germline V gene (reference sequence). These data are taken from a study of blood T cell repertoires in COVID-19. Overall study context: From the United States, Italy and Spain came samples of acute and convalescent COVID-19.

Study members were between roughly 18 and 89 years old and lived in 25 or so US regions. Self-reported history from a screening survey and questionnaire set each donor's cohort. Exposed participants encountered a COVID-19 case during the 2 weeks preceding study entry. The specimen was PBMCs or T cells enriched from blood (not recorded which). The chain has TRBV7-9 and TRBJ2-5; D is perhaps TRBD1 (5 bases). This clonotype was sampled from a woman in her twenties or thirties who had been exposed to COVID-19. The CDR3: CASSRPGRLETQYF. In nucleotides, the CDR3 is TGTGCCAGCAGTCGTCCAGGGCGGCTAGAGACCCAGTACTTC.